This T cell receptor (beta chain) comes out of a study of radiation and T cells in renal cell carcinoma. This clone was detected a few times. The antigen is unknown. General observations from the study: Top tumor clonotypes rose in blood 2 weeks post-radiation, then contracted.

The germline V gene encodes CDR1 SGHDT and CDR2 YYEEEE. This CDR3 has 11 amino acids. Trimming removed 10 bases at V and 3 bases at J, with 10 bases between. Time point reported: blood 4 weeks post-SBRT, at nephrectomy. Treatment given: 15 Gy SBRT to primary tumor, nephrectomy 4 weeks later. TCRdb's copy holds only in-frame clones and misses some; the assay was immunoSEQ multiplex PCR. In the table there are 30,000 to 40,000 clones, about 85% of which are singletons. The sequenced sample was blood, obtained from a patient whose treatment included radiotherapy and nephrectomy. This receptor was identified in a man in his sixties with renal cell carcinoma. The rearrangement uses TRBV5-6 and TRBJ1-1; D remains ambiguous. DNA of the CDR3: TGTGCCCACTTGCGGGACACTGAAGCTTTCTTT. This encodes CAHLRDTEAFF. The full variable domain, rest sourced from reference TRBV5-6 and TRBJ1-1, is DAGVTQSPTHLIKTRGQQVTLRCSPKSGHDTVSWYQQALGQGPQFIFQYYEEEERQRGNFPDRFSGHQFPNYSSELNVNALLLGDSALYLCAHLRDTEAFFGQGTRLTVV.